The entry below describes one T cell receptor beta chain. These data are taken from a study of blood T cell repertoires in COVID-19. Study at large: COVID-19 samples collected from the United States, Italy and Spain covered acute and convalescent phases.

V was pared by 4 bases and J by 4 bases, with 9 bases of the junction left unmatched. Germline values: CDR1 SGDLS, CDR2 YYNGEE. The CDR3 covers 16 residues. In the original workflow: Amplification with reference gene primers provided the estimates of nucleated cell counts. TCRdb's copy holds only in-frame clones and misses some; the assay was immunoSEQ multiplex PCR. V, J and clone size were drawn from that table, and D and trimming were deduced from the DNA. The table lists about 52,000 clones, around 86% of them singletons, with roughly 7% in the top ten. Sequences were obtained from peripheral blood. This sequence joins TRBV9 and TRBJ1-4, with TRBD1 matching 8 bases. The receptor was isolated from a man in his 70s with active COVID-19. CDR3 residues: CASSKGVGTGNEKLFF. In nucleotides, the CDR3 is TGTGCCAGCAGCAAGGGGGTTGGGACAGGTAATGAAAAACTGTTTTTT.